This T cell receptor (beta chain) was observed in a study of blood T cell repertoires in COVID-19. About the research overall: T cells, B-cell-depleted T cells, or PBMCs provided the cDNA or gDNA that served as material.

Enrolled during active infection, Seattle patients were then followed longitudinally. Per the authors' pipeline: Counts of nucleated cells, estimated from reference gene primer amplification, were obtained. The data were produced by immunoSEQ multiplex PCR, yet TCRdb's version contains in-frame clones alone and is incomplete. V, J and clone size are taken as reported in that table, and D and trimming were inferred from the DNA itself. The profile shows 150,000 to 200,000 clones, 80% to 95% of them singletons. Sequencing was carried out using peripheral blood. The sequence came from a woman aged 55-75 years with COVID-19, enrolled during active disease.

CDR3: CASSLKGAGQGSNEQFF. CDR3 bases: TGTGCCAGCAGCTTAAAAGGGGCCGGACAGGGGAGCAATGAGCAGTTCTTC. The J gene is TRBJ2-1, the V gene TRBV7-3; 9 nucleotides agree with TRBD1. The germline gives CDR1 SGHTA, CDR2 FQGTGA. The CDR3 covers 17 residues. V gave up 1 base and J gave up 6 bases; unmatched junction bases: 10.